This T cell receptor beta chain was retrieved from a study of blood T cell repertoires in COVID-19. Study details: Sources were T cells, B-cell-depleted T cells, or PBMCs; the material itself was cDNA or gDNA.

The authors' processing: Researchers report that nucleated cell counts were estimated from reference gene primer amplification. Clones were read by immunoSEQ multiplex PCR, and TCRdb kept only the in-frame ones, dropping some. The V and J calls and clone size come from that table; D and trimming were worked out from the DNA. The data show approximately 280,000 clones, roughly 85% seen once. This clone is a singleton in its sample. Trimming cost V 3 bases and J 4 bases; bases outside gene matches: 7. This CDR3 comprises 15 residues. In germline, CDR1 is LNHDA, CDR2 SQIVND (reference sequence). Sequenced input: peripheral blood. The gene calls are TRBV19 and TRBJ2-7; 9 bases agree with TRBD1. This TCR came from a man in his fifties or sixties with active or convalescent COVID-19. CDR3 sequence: CASSIPGQGVYEQYF. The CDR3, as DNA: TGTGCCAGTAGTATCCCGGGACAGGGAGTTTACGAGCAGTACTTC.